Listed below are T cell receptor beta chains from one sample, sequenced in a study of T-cell reconstitution after alpha-beta-depleted transplantation in children. TCRdb re-derived calls from the PCR reads in MiXCR, one entry per CDR3 protein. The sample contains about a million distinct CDR3 sequences, around 30% of which appear only once. This specimen was PBMCs, mostly from graft donor cells, taken 360 days after TCRalphabeta/CD19-depleted stem cell transplant. Receptors were obtained from a boy younger than two who had a stem cell transplant for SCID, so the T cells may come from the graft donor. CDR3s leave out the opening cysteine and the closing phenylalanine or tryptophan. A row's size may be missing; if present it is once, few, many or a size class.

V	J	size	CDR3
TRBV12-3/TRBV12-4	TRBJ2-5	many	ASSFGEETQY
TRBV3-1	TRBJ1-4	.	ASSQGTSREKLF
TRBV2	TRBJ1-6	.	ATSGGVGSPLH
TRBV20-1	TRBJ2-3	.	SARDPGGRADTQY
TRBV11-1	TRBJ2-2	.	ASSSGTVIAGELF
TRBV6-5	TRBJ1-2	.	ASSYGKGPYGYT
TRBV20-1	TRBJ2-7	few	SARVLNSEQY
TRBV12-3/TRBV12-4	TRBJ1-1	few	ASSTTGGTDTEAF
TRBV25-1	TRBJ2-3	.	ASSERGRGRTDTQY
TRBV5-5	TRBJ2-1	few	ASSPADPGYNEQF
TRBV12-3/TRBV12-4	TRBJ2-5	few	ASSSGLALLVQETQY
TRBV5-6	TRBJ2-3	few	ASRRSPGLSSTDTQY
TRBV7-4	TRBJ2-7	few	ASSLGLPGHSYEQY
TRBV6-5	TRBJ1-1	few	ASSYVGPGGTEAF
TRBV5-1	TRBJ1-3	.	ASSFLGDAGNTIY
TRBV6-2/TRBV6-3	TRBJ1-1	.	ASTLTPLNTEAF
TRBV21-1	TRBJ1-2	.	ASSKVGPYGYT
TRBV10-3	TRBJ2-5	many	AISMTDVQETQY
TRBV11-2	TRBJ2-3	few	ASSLTPRGDPDTQY
TRBV25-1	TRBJ2-5	.	ASRPSGLAEETQY
TRBV6-1	TRBJ2-3	.	ASSEAFRQGGTDTQY
TRBV24-1	TRBJ2-1	.	ATSDNPGGGKQF
TRBV27	TRBJ1-6	.	ASRIRDSPLH
TRBV4-1	TRBJ1-6	.	ASSQNEGFGSPLH
TRBV28	TRBJ2-3	.	ASKGGAWRGTDTQY
TRBV5-6	TRBJ2-2	.	ASSLDPLSRDTGELF
TRBV24-1	TRBJ2-1	few	ATSDLPHTGNHNEQF
TRBV19	TRBJ2-4	.	ASSIWGAEAKNIQY
TRBV6-2/TRBV6-3	TRBJ2-5	.	ASSPPGGEETQY
TRBV12-3/TRBV12-4	TRBJ2-7	few	ASSPKRGGTGGEQY
TRBV20-1	TRBJ1-1	.	SAGRTPRDTEAF
TRBV29-1	TRBJ2-3	.	SVEDPWRGGLDTQY
TRBV6-1	TRBJ1-3	few	ASTQRGTGNTIY
TRBV7-2	TRBJ2-4	few	ASSLGALAKNIQY
TRBV7-9	TRBJ2-3	.	ASSDRQGRTDTQY
TRBV5-1	TRBJ2-3	.	ASHVTDTQY
TRBV5-1	TRBJ1-5	.	ASSPGQNQPQH
TRBV12-3/TRBV12-4	TRBJ1-1	few	ASSEVGRGNTEAF
TRBV29-1	TRBJ2-3	few	SVAGGRTTDTQY
TRBV7-9	TRBJ1-5	.	ASSLGTARKH
TRBV25-1	TRBJ2-7	few	ASREGRGLREQY
TRBV7-2	TRBJ2-7	.	ASSLVPGQGNYEQY
TRBV2	TRBJ2-2	once	ASPRLGPLNTGELF
TRBV6-2/TRBV6-3	TRBJ1-2	few	ASSYSDVGAGYT
TRBV7-9	TRBJ2-7	.	ASSRHEGKPYEQY
TRBV5-1	TRBJ2-7	many	ASSPPGTPGVQY
TRBV20-1	TRBJ1-1	.	SAPHPGRENTEAF
TRBV12-3/TRBV12-4	TRBJ2-2	few	ASSLWGPGELF
TRBV2	TRBJ2-1	.	ASTSRVIYNEQF
TRBV2	TRBJ1-4	.	ASSEALQGLNEKLF
TRBV9	TRBJ1-5	few	ASSTDPVGQPQH
TRBV7-2	TRBJ1-5	.	ASTEAPNQPQH
TRBV15	TRBJ1-1	.	ATSRERGRTEAF
TRBV28	TRBJ1-1	.	AIVNFRSGGEAF
TRBV28	TRBJ2-7	many	ASKNLGARPYEQY
TRBV2	TRBJ1-1	few	ASSEQGAAGGF
TRBV5-1	TRBJ2-5	.	VSSRSGGGETQY
TRBV4-2	TRBJ1-1	few	ASSQDRATTEAF
TRBV15	TRBJ2-2	once	ATSRDEYTGELF
TRBV4-1	TRBJ2-5	.	ASSRMTSGGPLETQY